This TCR beta chain was found in a study of T cell clonality in common variable immunodeficiency. General study findings and limits: Fewer deletions and N-nucleotide insertions were reportedly seen in common variable immunodeficiency TCR beta sequences. Compared with healthy controls, CVID subjects showed increased TCRbeta clonality, mostly in about a third. Fewer TCRbeta clones were shared among CVID subjects than controls.

Caucasian heritage predominated among both patients and controls. Blood came from CVID subjects not ill and not taking immunomodulatory or immunosuppressive medication. Data came from immunoSEQ multiplex PCR; TCRdb stores just in-frame clones and leaves some out. The repertoire consists of around 33,000 clones, none detected only once. CDR1 is LNHDA and CDR2 is SQIVND in the germline V gene (reference sequence). This CDR3 has 15 residues. The trim removed 2 bases at V and 0 bases at J, leaving 2 bases unmatched. This clone has just a few counts. Its specificity is unknown. Read data end 3 residues before the CDR3 end; the end is taken from the germline J gene. The same CDR3 arises from other DNA sequences in this sample as well.

The TCR originated in a human donor with common variable immunodeficiency. This chain joins TRBV19 and TRBJ2-3; 7 bases are a match to TRBD2. Sequencing was carried out using peripheral blood mononuclear cells. The DNA read from the CDR3 is TGTGCCAGTAGTATACTAGCGGCTAGCACAGATACG. This translates into CASSILAASTDT. The full CDR3 protein is CASSILAASTDTQYF. Filled out from reference TRBV19 and TRBJ2-3, the complete variable domain reads DGGITQSPKYLFRKEGQNVTLSCEQNLNHDAMYWYRQDPGQGLRLIYYSQIVNDFQKGDIAEGYSVSREKKESFPLTVTSAQKNPTAFYLCASSILAASTDTQYFGPGTRLTVL.